These 7 T cell receptor beta chains were all obtained from the same sample, sequenced in a study of CD8 T cells in Susac syndrome (dated by TCRdb to about 2019). The library relied on the immunoSEQ multiplex PCR assay. RNA was extracted using the RNeasy kit, and roughly 0.5 to 1 microgram was reverse transcribed with random hexamers. TCRdb's own reprocessing of the public reads used fastp at Q25 and MiXCR and kept productive beta chains. All rows with the same CDR3 protein become a single entry with the most common DNA and genes. Within this sample are 90,000 or so distinct CDR3 sequences, with 90% to 95% of them counted one time only. The top ten clonotypes cover around 0.34% of the sample. Sequencing was carried out using CD8+ T cells from PBMCs. These receptors all come from a human donor in good health.

Written as DNA, the CDR3 is TGTGCCAGCAGCCATGCAATCGGGGGGTTCACAGATACGCAGTATTTT. Residues: CASSHAIGGFTDTQYF. V gene TRBV3-1 combines with J gene TRBJ2-3; 7 bases are a match to TRBD2. Germline CDR1 is LGHDT and CDR2 is YNNKEL (reference sequence). J gave up 2 bases and V 3 bases, and 8 bases lay outside the gene matches. The CDR3 contains 16 residues.

This clonotype has just one count. This sequence joins TRBV5-1 and TRBJ1-4, with 10 positions matching TRBD1. CDR3 length: 16 amino acids. CDR1 and CDR2 (germline): SGHRS, YFSETQ. With V trimmed by 4 bases and J by 0 bases, 3 bases remained unmatched. The CDR3 region is CASSTGQGATNEKLFF. Written as DNA, the CDR3 is TGCGCCAGCAGCACTGGACAGGGGGCAACTAATGAAAAACTGTTTTTT.

This clonotype was observed once. The chain couples TRBV20-1 to TRBJ2-5; D not certain. The CDR3 has 14 residues. The germline CDR1 and CDR2 sequences are DFQATT and SNEGSKA (reference sequence). With 5 bases removed from V and 1 base from J, the gap between germline ends came to 14 bases. CDR3: CSAPDRYSQETQYF. The CDR3 DNA is TGCAGTGCTCCCGACCGATACTCCCAAGAGACCCAGTACTTC.

This chain links TRBV3-1 with TRBJ1-1; tentatively, D is TRBD1 (6 bases). The CDR3 spans 15 residues. Per germline, CDR1 LGHDT and CDR2 YNNKEL (reference sequence). V gave up 1 base and J gave up 10 bases, with 19 bases separating them. The CDR3 DNA is TGTGCCAGCAGCCAAGTAGGACAGTTGGTTCGGGTAGCTTTCTTT. It codes for CASSQVGQLVRVAFF. Full variable domain (rest looked up from reference TRBV3-1 and TRBJ1-1): DTAVSQTPKYLVTQMGNDKSIKCEQNLGHDTMYWYKQDSKKFLKIMFSYNNKELIINETVPNRFSPKSPDKAHLNLHINSLELGDSAVYFCASSQVGQLVRVAFFGQGTRLTVV.

V gene TRBV4-2 combines with J gene TRBJ2-7; D gene ambiguous. Looked up from germline, CDR1 is LGHNA and CDR2 is YNFKEQ. Trimming took off 0 bases at V and 2 bases at J, with 8 bases between the two ends. The CDR3 loop spans 14 amino acids. CDR3 in DNA: TGTGCCAGCAGCCAAGAAGGGCGCACCTACGAGCAGTACTTC. Residues: CASSQEGRTYEQYF.

The gene calls are TRBV27 and TRBJ2-7, with 7 nucleotides matching TRBD2. The germline V gene encodes CDR1 MNHEY and CDR2 SMNVEV (reference sequence). J was trimmed by 5 bases and V by 2 bases; bases with no gene match: 6. The CDR3 extends over 14 amino acids. CDR3 in amino acids: CASSLREGLDEQYF. The CDR3 nucleotides read TGTGCCAGCAGTTTAAGGGAGGGGCTCGACGAGCAGTACTTC.

CDR3 protein: CASSWGQGANQPQHF. The CDR3 DNA sequence: TGTGCCAGCAGCTGGGGACAGGGGGCGAATCAGCCCCAGCATTTT. The genes are TRBV6-5 and TRBJ1-5, with 12 nucleotides matching TRBD1. The V and J ends lost 6 bases and 4 bases, in that order; junction bases with no gene match: 4. This CDR3 is built from 15 residues. Germline CDR1 reads MNHEY; CDR2 reads SVGAGI.